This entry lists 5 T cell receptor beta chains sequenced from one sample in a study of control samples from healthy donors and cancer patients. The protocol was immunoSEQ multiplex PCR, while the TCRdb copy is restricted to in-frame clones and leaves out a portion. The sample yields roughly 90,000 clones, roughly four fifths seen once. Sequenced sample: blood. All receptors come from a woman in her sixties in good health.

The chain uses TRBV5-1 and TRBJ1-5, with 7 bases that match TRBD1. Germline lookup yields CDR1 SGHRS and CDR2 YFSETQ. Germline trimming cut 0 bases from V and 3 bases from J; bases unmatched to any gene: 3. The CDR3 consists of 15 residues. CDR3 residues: CASSLEGAFNQPQHF. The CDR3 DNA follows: TGCGCCAGCAGCTTGGAGGGGGCTTTCAATCAGCCCCAGCATTTT.

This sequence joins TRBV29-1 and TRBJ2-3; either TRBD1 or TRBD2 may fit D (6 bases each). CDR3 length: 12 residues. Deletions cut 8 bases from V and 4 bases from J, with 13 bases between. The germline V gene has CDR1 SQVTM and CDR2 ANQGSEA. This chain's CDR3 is CSLVEGADTQYF. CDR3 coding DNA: TGCAGCCTGGTGGAGGGGGCAGATACGCAGTATTTT.

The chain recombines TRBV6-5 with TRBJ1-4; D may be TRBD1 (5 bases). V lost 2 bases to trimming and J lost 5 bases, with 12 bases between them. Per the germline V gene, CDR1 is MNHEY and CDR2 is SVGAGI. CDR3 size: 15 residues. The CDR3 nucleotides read TGTGCCAGCAGTTACGCGGGACGGAGGAATGAAAAACTGTTTTTT. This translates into CASSYAGRRNEKLFF.

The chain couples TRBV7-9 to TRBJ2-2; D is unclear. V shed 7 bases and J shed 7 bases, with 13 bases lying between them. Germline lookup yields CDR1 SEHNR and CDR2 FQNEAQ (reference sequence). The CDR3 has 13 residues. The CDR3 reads CASKKDQVGELFF. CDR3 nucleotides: TGTGCCAGCAAGAAGGATCAGGTCGGGGAGCTGTTTTTT.

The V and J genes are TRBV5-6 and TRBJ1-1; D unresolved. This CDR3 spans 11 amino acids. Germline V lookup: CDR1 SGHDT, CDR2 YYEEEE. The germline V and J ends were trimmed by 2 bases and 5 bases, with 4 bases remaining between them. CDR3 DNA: TGTGCCAGCAGCTTTGGAACTGAAGCTTTCTTT. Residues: CASSFGTEAFF. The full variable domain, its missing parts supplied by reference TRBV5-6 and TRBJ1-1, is DAGVTQSPTHLIKTRGQQVTLRCSPKSGHDTVSWYQQALGQGPQFIFQYYEEEERQRGNFPDRFSGHQFPNYSSELNVNALLLGDSALYLCASSFGTEAFFGQGTRLTVV.